This T cell receptor beta chain was documented in a study of blood T cells in healthy people across ages. Study-wide results and caveats: Naive and antigen-experienced cells were not separated, limiting conclusive comparison.

At least 6.5 million PBMCs were isolated per sample. Total RNA was extracted at no less than 6 micrograms per sample. Worth noting for this clonotype: What it binds is not known.

Trimming removed 5 bases at V and 7 bases at J, with 18 bases between. The length of the CDR3 is 15 residues. CDR1 and CDR2 from the germline V gene are SGHTA and FQGNSA. A sample-barcoded 5' primer and a J-beta primer mix were used in a second PCR of about 7 to 11 cycles. Each cDNA molecule carried a tag from a template-switch adaptor that contained 12 random nucleotides. TCRdb redid the calling of the 5' RACE reads with MiXCR, one entry per CDR3 protein. The table has some 880,000 distinct CDR3 sequences, 30% to 45% seen once. Sequencing was performed on blood. The TCR comes from a man younger than 35 in good health. The gene calls are TRBV7-2 and TRBJ2-1; D possibly matches TRBD1 or TRBD2 (5 bases each). The CDR3 loop reads CASSNGVGERNEQFF. The CDR3 DNA reads as TGTGCCAGCAGCAATGGTGTGGGGGAGAGAAATGAGCAGTTCTTC.